This entry lists 10 T cell receptor beta chains sequenced from one sample in a study of shared clonotypes between healthy human individuals. TCRdb's copy holds only in-frame clones and misses some; the assay was immunoSEQ multiplex PCR. The sample lists over 2 million clones, roughly 95% occurring once. The sequenced sample was naive CD4+ T cells sorted from blood. Subset indicated: CD45RA+ positively selected. Receptors were obtained from a man between 18 and 35 years old in good health.

The V and J genes are TRBV11-3 and TRBJ2-3; the match to TRBD1 covers 8 bases. Germline V gives CDR1 SGHNT, CDR2 YENEEA. The CDR3 runs 16 residues. The V segment lost 1 base and the J segment 0 bases; nucleotides outside the gene matches: 3. CDR3 sequence reads: CASSLGTGHSTDTQYF. The CDR3 DNA reads as TGTGCCAGCAGCTTAGGGACAGGGCATAGCACAGATACGCAGTATTTT.

A word on this clone: Different DNA sequences within this sample yield the same CDR3. The chain links TRBV30 to TRBJ2-2; 9 bases map to TRBD1. The CDR3 has 13 residues. Germline CDR1 is GTSNPN and CDR2 is SVGIG (reference sequence). The ends lost 3 bases at V and 6 bases at J; junction bases unmatched: 2. The CDR3 here is CAWRGQGSGELFF. As DNA, the CDR3 is TGTGCCTGGAGGGGACAGGGCTCCGGGGAGCTGTTTTTT.

For the CDR3, the DNA is TGTGCCAGCAGTCCCCGATTAGTTGGGTACGAGCAGTACTTC. Its translation: CASSPRLVGYEQYF. The chain carries TRBV6-5 and TRBJ2-7; D remains unclear. CDR1 is MNHEY, CDR2 SVGAGI, per germline. The germline V and J ends were trimmed by 5 bases and 4 bases, with 15 bases remaining between them. The CDR3 consists of 14 residues.

The rearrangement joins TRBV9 to TRBJ2-1, with D tentatively TRBD2 (6 bases). Trimming shortened V by 4 bases and J by 1 base, and 12 bases separated the two germline ends. CDR1 SGDLS and CDR2 YYNGEE come from the germline V gene. The CDR3 extends over 15 amino acids. The CDR3 spells CASSFNGGSYNEQFF. The CDR3 DNA follows: TGTGCCAGCAGCTTTAACGGGGGTTCCTACAATGAGCAGTTCTTC.

The table lists this clone with a count of one. The gene calls are TRBV5-6 and TRBJ1-5, with unresolved D. The CDR3 contains 14 residues. Looked up from germline, CDR1 is SGHDT and CDR2 is YYEEEE. The V gene lost 0 bases and the J gene lost 0 bases, with 4 bases spanning the gap. The CDR3 loop reads CASSLGFSNQPQHF. For the CDR3, the DNA is TGTGCCAGCAGCTTGGGGTTTAGCAATCAGCCCCAGCATTTT.

The gene calls are TRBV7-2 and TRBJ2-7, with D unclear. V was pared by 1 base and J by 4 bases, with 17 bases between. The CDR3 sequence is 16 residues long. The germline CDR1 and CDR2 sequences are SGHTA and FQGNSA. The DNA of the CDR3 is TGTGCCAGCAGCTTAGGACCGCCGAAGGGCAGGTACGAGCAGTACTTC. Amino acids: CASSLGPPKGRYEQYF.

This CDR3 is CASSPQRVSGNTIYF. The CDR3, as DNA: TGTGCCAGCTCACCACAAAGGGTCTCTGGAAACACCATATATTTT. The chain links TRBV18 to TRBJ1-3; D call uncertain. CDR3 size: 15 residues. CDR1 is KGHSH, CDR2 LQKENI, per germline. Deletions cut 1 base from V and 0 bases from J, with 7 bases between.

V is TRBV12-2 and J is TRBJ2-1; the table names TRBD2, a call not compared with the DNA. TRBV12-2 is marked as a pseudogene. The CDR3 has 17 residues. As DNA, the CDR3 is TGTGCAAGTCGCCCCCTTCCGCGGGAGCCCTCCTACAATGAGCAGTTCTTC. Encoded protein: CASRPLPREPSYNEQFF.

CDR3 region: CASSLSSPETQYF. The CDR3 region has the DNA TGCGCCAGCAGCTTGTCATCCCCAGAGACCCAGTACTTC. The rearrangement joins TRBV5-1 to TRBJ2-5; D not certain. CDR3 size: 13 residues. Germline V CDR1 and CDR2: SGHRS, YFSETQ. V shed 1 base and J shed 4 bases, with 8 bases lying between them.

The chain links TRBV29-1 to TRBJ1-2; D gene uncertain. Trimming cost V 3 bases and J 2 bases, with 10 bases left between them. CDR1 and CDR2 from the germline V gene are SQVTM and ANQGSEA. This CDR3 contains 13 residues. CDR3 sequence: CSVEARHNYGYTF. In DNA form, the CDR3 reads TGCAGCGTTGAGGCGAGGCACAACTATGGCTACACCTTC.